The clone carrying this TCR beta chain was counted many times. Its antigen is currently unknown. One entry per CDR3 protein results from TCRdb running MiXCR on the 5' RACE reads. The profile shows 200,000 to 300,000 distinct CDR3 sequences, 6.5% to 9% of them singletons. The data are from a study of identical twins. General observations from the study: Cross-sectional statistical analysis was relied on for the conclusions, without the same donors being followed. Cord blood beta clonotypes present at high abundance carried fewer insertions; no such pattern appeared in memory repertoires. Invariant T cells like MAIT and iNKT could partly confound the zero-insertion analyses. When twins shared out-of-frame alpha sequences, those sequences had excess low generation probability.

J lost 1 base, V lost 5 bases, and 6 bases had no gene match. Looked up from germline, CDR1 is SEHNR and CDR2 is FQNEAQ (reference sequence). The CDR3 runs 16 residues. This sample was also put to use in a study of yellow fever vaccine responses in identical twins.

The source is a woman aged 18-30 years in good health. V is TRBV7-9 and J is TRBJ2-1, with TRBD2 identical over 9 bases. Sequences were obtained from CD8+ T cells sorted from blood. CDR3 sequence (DNA): TGTGCCAGCAGCCCAGGACTAGCGAATTCCTACAATGAGCAGTTCTTC. Its protein is CASSPGLANSYNEQFF.